What follows are 10 T cell receptor beta chains derived from one specimen sequenced in a study of blood T cell repertoires in COVID-19. Using immunoSEQ multiplex PCR, the repertoire was profiled, and TCRdb retains in-frame clones only, with some absent. The top ten clones hold 12% of a sample with 150,000 to 200,000 clones, approximately 85% of them seen once. Sequencing was done on a sample of PBMCs or T cells enriched from blood (not recorded which). These receptors all come from a man aged 40-50 years who had recovered from COVID-19.

The rearrangement uses TRBV2 and TRBJ2-7; 8 nucleotides line up with TRBD1. The germline V gene encodes CDR1 SNHLY and CDR2 FYNNEI. V lost 6 bases, J lost 5 bases, and 9 bases stayed unmatched. The CDR3 is 14 residues long. The DNA of the CDR3 is TGTGCCAGCAGACCCAGGCAGGGGGCGGACGAGCAGTACTTC. This encodes CASRPRQGADEQYF. Looking up the rest from reference TRBV2 and TRBJ2-7 gives the full variable domain: EPEVTQTPSHQVTQMGQEVILRCVPISNHLYFYWYRQILGQKVEFLVSFYNNEISEKSEIFDDQFSVERPDGSNFTLKIRSTKLEDSAMYFCASRPRQGADEQYFGPGTRLTVT.

V usage is TRBV29-1 and J usage is TRBJ2-2, with D tentatively TRBD2 (6 bases). The germline gives CDR1 SQVTM, CDR2 ANQGSEA. Trimming cost V 8 bases and J 4 bases, with 11 bases left between them. This CDR3 is 12 amino acids long. The CDR3 spells CSHMGGTGELFF. In nucleotides, the CDR3 is TGCAGCCATATGGGGGGCACCGGGGAGCTGTTTTTT.

This sequence joins TRBV5-6 and TRBJ2-7, with 10 bases that match TRBD2. This CDR3 region has 15 residues. V was clipped by 4 bases and J by 3 bases; unmatched bases: 7. Germline V lookup: CDR1 SGHDT, CDR2 YYEEEE. The chain's CDR3 is CASSQRTSGRYEQYF. Here the CDR3 DNA reads TGTGCCAGCAGCCAACGGACTAGCGGCCGCTACGAGCAGTACTTC.

Only one count was recorded for this clone. The chain joins TRBV21-1 to TRBJ2-7; TRBD2 is taken as the D call from the table, unchecked against the DNA. TRBV21-1 is a pseudogene segment. This CDR3 is built from 17 residues. The DNA for the CDR3 is TGTGCCAGCAGCAAAGCGACTAGCGGGAGGGGGCACTACGAGCAGTACTTC. Protein sequence: CASSKATSGRGHYEQYF.

The rearrangement uses TRBV10-1 and TRBJ2-7; D call uncertain. CDR3 length: 12 residues. Germline assignment: CDR1 WNHNN and CDR2 SYGVQD (reference sequence). V lost 4 bases and J lost 5, with 9 bases in between. CDR3 residues: CASSAGSHEQYF. The CDR3 DNA sequence: TGCGCCAGCAGTGCGGGTAGCCACGAGCAGTACTTC.

V gene TRBV6-1 combines with J gene TRBJ1-1; tentative D call: TRBD1 (5 bases). Germline V gene sequence: CDR1 MNHNS, CDR2 SASEGT. The CDR3 loop spans 15 amino acids. Trimming left V 1 base short and J 5 bases short, with 14 bases between. CDR3 DNA: TGTGCCAGCAGTGAAGACCCCCAGGGTCGAACTGAAGCTTTCTTT. Residues: CASSEDPQGRTEAFF.

Concerning this clone itself: Other DNA sequences in this sample translate to the same CDR3. The chain joins TRBV7-3 to TRBJ2-3, with 10 bases identical to TRBD2. The CDR3 is 15 residues long. Per the germline V gene, CDR1 is SGHTA and CDR2 is FQGTGA. V dropped 1 base and J dropped 3; count of bases not matched to a gene: 1. The CDR3 protein is CASSLIAGGTDTQYF. The CDR3 nucleotides are TGTGCCAGCAGCTTAATAGCGGGAGGAACAGATACGCAGTATTTT.

The rearrangement uses TRBV7-2 and TRBJ1-5; weak D call: TRBD1 (6 bases). The CDR3 runs to 18 residues. V gave up 5 bases and J gave up 0 bases, with 20 bases separating them. The germline V gene encodes CDR1 SGHTA and CDR2 FQGNSA. The CDR3 loop is CASSTLGGAGYSNQPQHF. In nucleotides, the CDR3 is TGTGCCAGCAGCACCCTAGGGGGGGCAGGCTATAGCAATCAGCCCCAGCATTTT.

The V and J genes are TRBV7-9 and TRBJ2-7; 7 bases map to TRBD1. This CDR3 comprises 14 residues. V lost 1 base to trimming and J lost 4 bases; unmatched junction nucleotides: 4. The germline gives CDR1 SEHNR, CDR2 FQNEAQ (reference sequence). The DNA of the CDR3 is TGTGCCAGCAGCTTAGAAGGGGGCAGATACGAGCAGTACTTC. This codes for CASSLEGGRYEQYF.

This chain uses TRBV7-2 with TRBJ1-3, with unresolved D. This CDR3 spans 15 amino acids. Germline CDR1 reads SGHTA; CDR2 reads FQGNSA. Trimming pared 0 bases from V and 2 bases from J, leaving 8 bases between. The CDR3 region is CASSLALTAGNTIYF. CDR3 coding DNA: TGTGCCAGCAGCTTAGCCCTAACGGCTGGAAACACCATATATTTT.